This TCR beta chain was profiled in a study of Tregs in tolerant kidney transplant recipients. Study-level information: A roughly 3-day belatacept mixed lymphocyte reaction, sometimes plus 5-day graft donor restimulation, preceded CD4+CD25+CD127- sorting.

Study results and caveats: No direct test of biological reproducibility was done here. Few patients were studied, so findings need validation in larger groups. The most relevant donor-specific Treg TCRbeta repertoire apparently came from expansion with activated donor B cells.

The sample holds one count of this clone. Its antigen is as yet unknown. This table comes from immunoSEQ multiplex PCR, and its TCRdb copy is limited to in-frame clones, with some not included. In the table there are under 45,000 clones, about 95% of which are singletons. The sample was Tregs from blood cultured with allogeneic cells. This receptor was taken from a human donor in good health.

The CDR3 here is CASSSWSSGRYEQYF. The CDR3 nucleotides read TGTGCCAGCAGCTCGTGGTCTAGCGGGCGGTACGAGCAGTACTTC. The chain is built from TRBV6-5 and TRBJ2-7; the match to TRBD2 covers 8 bases. There are 15 residues in the CDR3. Germline V gene lookup returns CDR1 MNHEY and CDR2 SVGAGI. The V and J ends lost 6 bases and 4 bases, in that order; junction bases with no gene match: 11.